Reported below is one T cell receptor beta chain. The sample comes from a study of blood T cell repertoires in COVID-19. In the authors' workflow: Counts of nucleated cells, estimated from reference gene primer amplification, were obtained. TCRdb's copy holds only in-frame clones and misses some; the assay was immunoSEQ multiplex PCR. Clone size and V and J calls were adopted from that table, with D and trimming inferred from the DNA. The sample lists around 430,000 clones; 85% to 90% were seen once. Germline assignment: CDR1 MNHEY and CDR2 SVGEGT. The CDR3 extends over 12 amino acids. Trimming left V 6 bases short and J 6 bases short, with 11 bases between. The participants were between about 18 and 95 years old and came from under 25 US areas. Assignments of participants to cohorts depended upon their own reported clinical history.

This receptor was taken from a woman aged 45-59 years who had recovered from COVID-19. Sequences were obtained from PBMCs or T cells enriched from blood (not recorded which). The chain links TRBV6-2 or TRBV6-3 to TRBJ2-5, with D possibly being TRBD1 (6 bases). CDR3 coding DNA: TGTGCCAGCAGCCCCCAGGGGCAGACCCAGTACTTC. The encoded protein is CASSPQGQTQYF.